Following are 20 T cell receptor beta chains from one sample sequenced in a study of PD-1 blockade in classical Hodgkin lymphoma (TCRdb year 2020). The library was produced with the immunoSEQ multiplex PCR assay. As stored in TCRdb, this immuneACCESS dataset retains in-frame rearrangements with V and J assigned. A fraction of the clones does not appear; measured against another copy, unresolved V genes explain less than half of the discrepancy, and the remainder lacks a known reason. The table for this sample lists around 91,000 clones; 75% to 90% of them were counted only once. The ten biggest clones cover 22% of the sample. This specimen's time point label, per the study, means: cycle 1 day 1 (C1D1), immediately before nivolumab initiation. Every trial patient had relapsed after autologous stem cell transplantation, and cohorts A, B and C differed in prior brentuximab vedotin exposure. The sample was peripheral blood mononuclear cells (PBMCs), taken at baseline. The receptor source for this set is a human donor with classical Hodgkin lymphoma.

V is TRBV5-6 and J is TRBJ1-2, with 10 bases matching TRBD1. The length of the CDR3 is 18 residues. Germline CDR1 and CDR2: SGHDT and YYEEEE. J gave up 3 bases and V 0 bases, and 11 bases lay outside the gene matches. The CDR3 DNA reads as TGTGCCAGCAGCTTGGAGGGGCGCGGGACAGGGGAGGACTATGGCTACACCTTC. It codes for CASSLEGRGTGEDYGYTF.

The V call is TRBV18, the J call TRBJ2-7; 13 bases fit TRBD2. J was trimmed by 11 bases and V by 5 bases; bases with no gene match: 9. The CDR3 length is 14 residues. Germline lookup yields CDR1 KGHSH and CDR2 LQKENI. The CDR3 loop is CASSTGTSGADKYF. The CDR3 nucleotides are TGTGCCAGCTCAACTGGGACTAGCGGGGCGGACAAGTACTTC.

The chain uses TRBV7-2 and TRBJ2-7; the D call may be TRBD1 or TRBD2 (5 bases each). The CDR3 extends over 14 amino acids. The germline V gene encodes CDR1 SGHTA and CDR2 FQGNSA. V was trimmed by 5 bases and J by 3 bases, leaving 14 bases between them. The CDR3 coding sequence is TGTGCCAGCAGCCCTTCCGGGACGAACTACGAGCAGTACTTC. Protein: CASSPSGTNYEQYF.

CDR3 in DNA: TGTGCCAGCAGCTTGCTCGCCACCGGGGAGCTGTTTTTT. It specifies CASSLLATGELFF. The rearrangement links TRBV5-6 to TRBJ2-2; D uncertain. The CDR3 sequence is 13 residues long. V was clipped by 1 base and J by 4 bases, with 5 bases between them. Germline V gene lookup returns CDR1 SGHDT and CDR2 YYEEEE.

V gene TRBV11-3 combines with J gene TRBJ2-2; tentative D call: TRBD2 (6 bases). CDR3 length: 15 amino acids. CDR1 is SGHNT, CDR2 YENEEA, per germline. V was pared by 6 bases and J by 6 bases, with 17 bases between. CDR3 coding DNA: TGTGCCAGCAGTTCCCGGGAGCGTTCTCCCGGGGAGCTGTTTTTT. This translates into CASSSRERSPGELFF.

The genes are TRBV7-2 and TRBJ2-5; possible D gene TRBD2, 6 bases. CDR1 and CDR2 from the germline V gene are SGHTA and FQGNSA. The CDR3 has 14 amino acids. V dropped 1 base and J dropped 10 bases, with 16 bases sitting between them. This CDR3 is CASSLVAGPKIQYF. CDR3 DNA: TGTGCCAGCAGCTTAGTTGCGGGACCCAAGATCCAGTACTTC.

The rearrangement uses TRBV28 and TRBJ1-2, with 7 bases lining up with TRBD1. Germline V gene lookup returns CDR1 MDHEN and CDR2 SYDVKM. This CDR3 region has 14 residues. J lost 6 bases, V lost 4 bases, and 8 bases had no gene match. This chain's CDR3 is CASSSAGTANGYTF. In DNA form, the CDR3 reads TGTGCCAGCAGTTCCGCCGGGACAGCAAATGGCTACACCTTC.

V gene TRBV28 combines with J gene TRBJ2-7; 12 bases map to TRBD2. From germline, CDR1 is MDHEN and CDR2 SYDVKM. The CDR3 spans 16 residues. With 7 bases clipped from V and 7 bases from J, the junction kept 14 bases outside the gene matches. This chain's CDR3 is CASTHARLAGEREQYF. The CDR3 DNA reads as TGTGCCAGCACCCACGCTCGACTAGCGGGAGAGCGGGAGCAGTACTTC.

This chain joins TRBV5-6 and TRBJ1-1; perhaps TRBD1 as D (5 bases). V was trimmed by 3 bases and J by 1 base, leaving 10 bases between them. The CDR3 totals 14 residues. Looked up from germline, CDR1 is SGHDT and CDR2 is YYEEEE. The CDR3, as DNA: TGTGCCAGCAGCTGGGGACTGGAGAACACTGAAGCTTTCTTT. It translates to CASSWGLENTEAFF. Full variable domain (remainder filled in from reference TRBV5-6 and TRBJ1-1): DAGVTQSPTHLIKTRGQQVTLRCSPKSGHDTVSWYQQALGQGPQFIFQYYEEEERQRGNFPDRFSGHQFPNYSSELNVNALLLGDSALYLCASSWGLENTEAFFGQGTRLTVV.

V is TRBV19 and J is TRBJ2-6; TRBD2 might be the D (5 bases). Germline V gene sequence: CDR1 LNHDA, CDR2 SQIVND (reference sequence). With 5 bases removed from V and 0 bases from J, the gap between germline ends came to 17 bases. This CDR3 has 18 residues. This CDR3 reads CASSVILVRYSGANVLTF. The CDR3 nucleotides are TGTGCCAGTAGTGTCATACTAGTCCGTTACTCTGGGGCCAACGTCCTGACTTTC.

This chain connects TRBV5-4 to TRBJ2-1, with 7 bases identical to TRBD2. V lost 0 bases and J lost 4; bases outside the gene matches: 4. Germline CDR1 reads SGHNT; CDR2 reads YYREEE (reference sequence). This CDR3 is built from 15 residues. The CDR3 region has the DNA TGTGCCAGCAGCTTGGACGGGGGGAGTTACAATGAGCAGTTCTTC. Amino acid sequence: CASSLDGGSYNEQFF. Full variable domain (remainder filled in from reference TRBV5-4 and TRBJ2-1): ETGVTQSPTHLIKTRGQQVTLRCSSQSGHNTVSWYQQALGQGPQFIFQYYREEENGRGNFPPRFSGLQFPNYSSELNVNALELDDSALYLCASSLDGGSYNEQFFGPGTRLTVL.

This chain uses TRBV7-9 with TRBJ1-3; 7 positions agree with TRBD1. J gave up 1 base and V 2 bases, and 5 bases lay outside the gene matches. Germline-derived CDR1 and CDR2 are SEHNR and FQNEAQ (reference sequence). The CDR3 extends over 16 amino acids. CDR3 nucleotides: TGTGCCAGCAGCTTATCATCGACAGGGTCTGGAAACACCATATATTTT. Amino acids: CASSLSSTGSGNTIYF.

This chain joins TRBV5-1 and TRBJ2-5; TRBD2 agrees at 8 bases. V trimming: 4 bases; J trimming: 1 base; junction bases outside the gene matches: 6. This CDR3 has 15 residues. Germline V CDR1 and CDR2: SGHRS, YFSETQ. CDR3 amino acids: CASSDAGTSQETQYF. The CDR3 region has the DNA TGCGCCAGCAGCGACGCCGGGACTAGCCAAGAGACCCAGTACTTC.

The chain carries TRBV5-1 and TRBJ2-1; TRBD2 agrees at 11 bases. V was clipped by 4 bases and J by 5 bases; unmatched bases: 11. The CDR3 covers 17 residues. Germline CDR1 SGHRS, CDR2 YFSETQ. The CDR3 protein is CASSGGTSGEFNNEQFF. CDR3 sequence (DNA): TGCGCCAGCAGCGGCGGGACTAGCGGTGAATTTAACAATGAGCAGTTCTTC.

The chain uses TRBV27 and TRBJ2-7; 8 bases match TRBD1. The CDR3 runs 14 residues. V was clipped by 8 bases and J by 2 bases; unmatched bases: 8. CDR1 is MNHEY and CDR2 is SMNVEV in the germline V gene (reference sequence). CDR3 nucleotides: TGTGCCAGCCAACCGGGACAGGTCCCCTACGAGCAGTACTTC. Translation: CASQPGQVPYEQYF.

The rearrangement links TRBV6-4 to TRBJ2-3; 7 bases agree with TRBD2. The V gene end was trimmed by 6 bases and the J gene end by 4 bases; junction bases not matched to a gene: 10. There are 15 residues in the CDR3. Per germline, CDR1 MRHNA and CDR2 SNTAGT. This chain's CDR3 is CASRAASGQADTQYF. In DNA form, the CDR3 reads TGTGCCAGCAGGGCGGCTAGCGGTCAAGCAGATACGCAGTATTTT.

The CDR3 region has the DNA TGTGCCACCAGCGGATCCCTCAGGGATTCGACCGGGGAGCTGTTTTTT. Its protein is CATSGSLRDSTGELFF. The chain combines TRBV15 with TRBJ2-2, with D perhaps TRBD1 (5 bases). Germline V CDR1 and CDR2: LNHNV, YYDKDF (reference sequence). The CDR3 runs to 16 residues. The V end lost 5 bases, the J end lost 5 bases, and 18 bases lay between the germline ends.

This clone was picked up a small number of times. The chain couples TRBV9 to TRBJ1-2; unclear D gene. The V gene's germline CDR1 is SGDLS and CDR2 YYNGEE. This CDR3 spans 13 amino acids. V gave up 3 bases and J gave up 5 bases, with 11 bases separating them. CDR3 protein: CASSALDGYGYTF. As DNA, the CDR3 is TGTGCCAGCAGCGCCCTGGACGGTTATGGCTACACCTTC. Complete variable domain (other parts from reference TRBV9 and TRBJ1-2): DSGVTQTPKHLITATGQRVTLRCSPRSGDLSVYWYQQSLDQGLQFLIQYYNGEERAKGNILERFSAQQFPDLHSELNLSSLELGDSALYFCASSALDGYGYTFGSGTRLTVV.

This clone was picked up one time. An end of the junction differs from the germline gene, which may be a read error. The same CDR3 arises from other DNA sequences in this sample as well. The V and J genes are TRBV4-1 and TRBJ2-7, with D perhaps TRBD2 (5 bases). The germline gives CDR1 MGHRA, CDR2 YSYEKL. The CDR3 consists of 15 residues. The CDR3 DNA is TGCGCCAGCAGTCAAGCGGCCACCCCAGGCGACGAGCAGTACTTC. Translation gives CASSQAATPGDEQYF.

This chain uses TRBV5-1 with TRBJ2-3; D remains unclear. Per germline, CDR1 SGHRS and CDR2 YFSETQ. There are 14 residues in the CDR3. V was cut by 5 bases and J by 0 bases, with 10 bases left in between. The CDR3 spells CASRRPPSTDTQYF. DNA for the CDR3: TGCGCCAGCAGACGGCCCCCTAGCACAGATACGCAGTATTTT.